Described below is a single T cell receptor beta chain sequence and its context. Antigen specificity is unknown. The sample contains more than one DNA sequence encoding this CDR3. Samples came from healthy bone marrow donors. The source of the sample is a study of cytomegalovirus exposure and HLA in healthy donors. General study points: TRBV6-2, TRBV6-3 and some other V segments were unresolvable in 87-base-pair reads.

Trimming pared 2 bases from V and 6 bases from J, leaving 11 bases between. Germline V gives CDR1 KGHSH, CDR2 LQKENI. The CDR3 loop spans 13 amino acids. Researchers ran the PCR with 60 Vbeta and 13 Jbeta primers. Libraries were prepared by immunoSEQ multiplex PCR; TCRdb keeps only in-frame clonotypes and omits some of them. The sample shows over 130,000 clones, around four fifths of them seen only once. The chain links TRBV18 to TRBJ2-7; a possible D gene is TRBD2 (7 bases). What was sequenced was PBMCs. The sequence was obtained from a young man in good health and CMV-seropositive. The DNA for the CDR3 is TGTGCCAGCTCACCAGGGGGGGCCGGCGAGCAGTACTTC. It specifies CASSPGGAGEQYF.